This T cell receptor (beta chain) is drawn from a study of OX40 agonist ivuxolimab in advanced cancers. Whole-study context: One hepatocellular carcinoma and a couple of cutaneous melanoma patients partially responded.

Concerning this clone: Its antigen remains unknown.

Method: immunoSEQ multiplex PCR; TCRdb's copy keeps in-frame clones and lacks some. This table holds roughly 29,000 clones, 70% to 90% found once. Points from the study as a whole: With doses of 0.1 to 3.0 mg/kg, CD4+ and CD8+ blood T cells had undergone clonal expansion by week 6. Researchers did not determine the expanded peripheral T cells' antigen specificity.

Losses at the gene ends were 0 bases for V and 3 bases for J; bases not matched to a gene: 12. The germline CDR1 and CDR2 sequences are SGHNT and YENEEA. CDR3 length equals 18 residues. The source of this sequence is an adult with an advanced solid tumor such as melanoma, head and neck, liver or kidney cancer. Sequencing used CD4+ or CD8+ T cells sorted from blood, obtained in a trial of the OX40 agonist ivuxolimab. The rearrangement links TRBV11-3 to TRBJ2-7; 9 bases map to TRBD2. CDR3 loop: CASSLDWVGTSSNYEQYF. CDR3 nucleotide sequence: TGTGCCAGCAGCTTAGATTGGGTGGGGACTAGCAGTAACTACGAGCAGTACTTC.